These 24 T cell receptor beta chains came from one sample sequenced in a study of blood T cell repertoires in COVID-19. The repertoire was sequenced with immunoSEQ multiplex PCR; TCRdb's copy has only in-frame clones and lacks some. In the table there are around 250,000 clones, 88% of which are singletons. Material: PBMCs or T cells enriched from blood (not recorded which). The receptors here all came from a woman aged 40 to 55 who had been exposed to COVID-19.

The chain employs TRBV7-2 and TRBJ2-2; 12 nucleotides align to TRBD1. Germline trimming cut 4 bases from V and 8 bases from J; bases unmatched to any gene: 2. The CDR3 spans 14 residues. The germline V gene encodes CDR1 SGHTA and CDR2 FQGNSA. The chain's CDR3 is CASSWDRGQGELFF. CDR3 bases: TGTGCCAGCAGCTGGGACAGGGGGCAGGGGGAGCTGTTTTTT. Drawing the rest from reference TRBV7-2 and TRBJ2-2, the complete variable domain is GAGVSQSPSNKVTEKGKDVELRCDPISGHTALYWYRQSLGQGLEFLIYFQGNSAPDKSGLPSDRFSAERTGGSVSTLTIQRTQQEDSAVYLCASSWDRGQGELFFGEGSRLTVL.

The chain has TRBV5-1 and TRBJ2-7, with 8 positions matching TRBD2. J lost 2 bases, V lost 7 bases, and 11 bases had no gene match. The germline CDR1 and CDR2 sequences are SGHRS and YFSETQ. This CDR3 spans 15 amino acids. For the CDR3, the DNA is TGCGCCAGCGCTTCGGGGGGGGACCCTACCTACGAGCAGTACTTC. Encoded protein: CASASGGDPTYEQYF.

The chain uses TRBV6-2 or TRBV6-3 and TRBJ1-6, with D hard to call. CDR3 length: 13 amino acids. The V gene lost 4 bases and the J gene lost 11 bases, with 12 bases spanning the gap. Germline V gives CDR1 MNHEY, CDR2 SVGEGT. CDR3 sequence reads: CASSSTGGPPLHF. DNA for the CDR3: TGTGCCAGCAGTTCGACCGGAGGGCCACCCCTCCACTTT.

The J gene is TRBJ2-1, the V gene TRBV7-3; 7 nucleotides match TRBD2. CDR3 length: 13 residues. Germline V gene lookup returns CDR1 SGHTA and CDR2 FQGTGA. After removal of 5 bases from V and 7 bases from J, the junction contained 5 bases not matched to a gene. CDR3: CASSPTRENEQFF. The DNA for the CDR3 is TGTGCCAGCAGCCCTACGCGGGAGAATGAGCAGTTCTTC.

J is TRBJ1-6 and V is TRBV30; unclear D gene. Trimming cost V 0 bases and J 1 base, with 7 bases left between them. This CDR3 region has 15 residues. From germline, CDR1 is GTSNPN and CDR2 SVGIG (reference sequence). CDR3 sequence (DNA): TGTGCCTGGAGTGTGGGGAGTTCCTATAATTCACCCCTCCACTTT. This codes for CAWSVGSSYNSPLHF. The whole variable domain, filled in from reference TRBV30 and TRBJ1-6, reads SQTIHQWPATLVQPVGSPLSLECTVEGTSNPNLYWYRQAAGRGLQLLFYSVGIGQISSEVPQNLSASRPQDRQFILSSKKLLLSDSGFYLCAWSVGSSYNSPLHFGNGTRLTVT.

The rearrangement links TRBV4-2 to TRBJ2-1, with 11 nucleotides matching TRBD2. Germline trimming cut 1 base from V and 7 bases from J; bases unmatched to any gene: 12. Germline lookup yields CDR1 LGHNA and CDR2 YNFKEQ. This CDR3 contains 18 residues. The CDR3 here is CASSQATLVSGRGNEQFF. Written as DNA, the CDR3 is TGTGCCAGCAGCCAAGCTACTTTAGTTAGCGGGAGGGGGAATGAGCAGTTCTTC.

The V gene is TRBV7-3, the J gene TRBJ2-2; TRBD2 might be the D (6 bases). Germline loops: CDR1 SGHTA, CDR2 FQGTGA. V was pared by 5 bases and J by 6 bases, with 19 bases between. This CDR3 is built from 16 residues. CDR3 bases: TGTGCCAGCAGCCCCCCCGGCCGTCGGGGGTCCGGGGAGCTGTTTTTT. Translated, it gives CASSPPGRRGSGELFF. The complete variable domain, with remaining parts taken from reference TRBV7-3 and TRBJ2-2, reads GAGVSQTPSNKVTEKGKYVELRCDPISGHTALYWYRQSLGQGPEFLIYFQGTGAADDSGLPNDRFFAVRPEGSVSTLKIQRTERGDSAVYLCASSPPGRRGSGELFFGEGSRLTVL.

The chain couples TRBV24-1 to TRBJ2-5; 10 bases are shared with TRBD1. Germline lookup yields CDR1 KGHDR and CDR2 SFDVKD. Trimming at V came to 4 bases and at J to 3 bases, leaving 4 bases not matched to a gene. CDR3 length equals 15 residues. The CDR3 nucleotides are TGTGCCACCAGTGAACTGGGACAGGGGAAAGAGACCCAGTACTTC. Encoded protein: CATSELGQGKETQYF.

The J gene is TRBJ2-7, the V gene TRBV7-9; TRBD2 matches at 12 bases. The germline V gene has CDR1 SEHNR and CDR2 FQNEAQ (reference sequence). With V trimmed by 3 bases and J by 2 bases, 8 bases remained unmatched. The length of the CDR3 is 17 residues. CDR3 sequence reads: CASSFKTSGSRPYEQYV. The CDR3 nucleotides are TGTGCCAGCAGCTTTAAGACTAGCGGGAGTCGGCCCTACGAGCAGTACGTC.

This clone turned up a few times. The chain has TRBV2 and TRBJ1-5, with D possibly matching TRBD1 (6 bases). The CDR3 totals 13 residues. The V gene lost 4 bases and the J gene lost 5 bases, with 9 bases spanning the gap. CDR1 is SNHLY and CDR2 is FYNNEI in the germline V gene. CDR3 nucleotide sequence: TGTGCCAGCAGTGCGGACAGTTATCAGCCCCAGCATTTT. Protein sequence: CASSADSYQPQHF.

This chain connects TRBV5-8 to TRBJ1-2; the D gene is possibly TRBD1 (6 bases). There are 14 residues in the CDR3. Germline V gives CDR1 SGHTS, CDR2 YDEGEE. Trimming took off 4 bases at V and 7 bases at J, with 17 bases between the two ends. The CDR3 region has the DNA TGTGCCAGCAGCCCGAGACAGGCGGCCGGTGGCTACACCTTC. This gives the protein CASSPRQAAGGYTF.

The CDR3 sequence is CASSGYRIMNTEAFF. As DNA, the CDR3 is TGTGCCAGCAGCGGATACAGGATTATGAACACTGAAGCTTTCTTT. The chain carries TRBV6-5 and TRBJ1-1; D might be TRBD1 (5 bases). The germline CDR1 and CDR2 sequences are MNHEY and SVGAGI. Trimming removed 6 bases at V and 0 bases at J, with 14 bases between. The CDR3 sequence is 15 residues long.

This clone was seen only once. A read error may account for a junction end that differs from germline. The rearrangement links TRBV5-1 to TRBJ1-6, with a possible D match to TRBD1 (5 bases). The CDR3 length is 17 residues. Per the germline V gene, CDR1 is SGHRS and CDR2 is YFSETQ. The CDR3 loop is CASSLWAQGGYNSPLHF. The DNA for the CDR3 is TGTGCCAGCAGCTTGTGGGCGCAGGGTGGATACAATTCACCCCTCCACTTT.

In the case of this clone: The junction shows a germline mismatch at one end, possibly a read error. The chain uses TRBV5-1 and TRBJ2-2; 9 bases are shared with TRBD2. The CDR3 runs to 15 residues. The V gene's germline CDR1 is SGHRS and CDR2 YFSETQ. The CDR3 DNA reads as TGTGCCAGCAGCTTAGGCGGGAGGGCCCCCGGGGAGCTGTTTTTT. Amino acid sequence: CASSLGGRAPGELFF.

V and J are TRBV7-9 and TRBJ1-1; tentative D call: TRBD1 (5 bases). Trimming took 5 bases from V and 3 from J, leaving 16 bases between them. This CDR3 contains 15 residues. The germline V gene has CDR1 SEHNR and CDR2 FQNEAQ (reference sequence). In DNA, the CDR3 is TGTGCCAGCAGCACAACAGGCTCGAAGGACACTGAAGCTTTCTTT. This codes for CASSTTGSKDTEAFF.

The gene calls are TRBV5-8 and TRBJ1-1; D might be TRBD1 (5 bases). CDR1 is SGHTS and CDR2 is YDEGEE in the germline V gene. The length of the CDR3 is 16 residues. Trimming left V 4 bases short and J 7 bases short, with 23 bases between. The CDR3 DNA sequence: TGTGCCAGCAGCGTGCAAGGGCTCCAGGGCTCGGGTGAAGCTTTCTTT. Its protein is CASSVQGLQGSGEAFF. The full variable domain, with the rest looked up from reference TRBV5-8 and TRBJ1-1, is EAGVTQSPTHLIKTRGQQATLRCSPISGHTSVYWYQQALGLGLQFLLWYDEGEERNRGNFPPRFSGRQFPNYSSELNVNALELEDSALYLCASSVQGLQGSGEAFFGQGTRLTVV.

The CDR3 reads CASSSALGRDNSPLHF. In nucleotides, the CDR3 is TGTGCCAGCAGCTCAGCCCTAGGGCGGGATAATTCACCCCTCCACTTT. The gene calls are TRBV7-9 and TRBJ1-6; no reliable D call. Germline CDR1 SEHNR, CDR2 FQNEAQ (reference sequence). The V end lost 4 bases, the J end lost 5 bases, and 15 bases lay between the germline ends. This CDR3 has 16 residues.

The chain carries TRBV11-3 and TRBJ2-2; 11 bases are shared with TRBD1. The CDR3 runs 16 residues. Germline values: CDR1 SGHNT, CDR2 YENEEA. Unmatched junction bases numbered 4, after V lost 4 bases and J lost 3 bases. In nucleotides, the CDR3 is TGTGCCAGCAGCTGGACAGGGGGCGCGGACACCGGGGAGCTGTTTTTT. Translated: CASSWTGGADTGELFF.

V and J are TRBV7-2 and TRBJ1-3, with D possibly being TRBD1 (5 bases). V lost 5 bases and J 7 bases, leaving 15 bases between the germline ends. Germline V gene sequence: CDR1 SGHTA, CDR2 FQGNSA. The CDR3 spans 14 residues. This chain's CDR3 is CASSTTVLRNTIYF. Here the CDR3 DNA reads TGTGCCAGCAGCACGACAGTCTTAAGGAACACCATATATTTT.

The chain employs TRBV24-1 and TRBJ1-1; D possibly corresponds to TRBD1 (5 bases). Germline V gene lookup returns CDR1 KGHDR and CDR2 SFDVKD. This CDR3 contains 13 residues. Trimming left V 9 bases short and J 1 base short, with 11 bases between. The CDR3 spells CATGGTANTEAFF. The CDR3 nucleotides are TGTGCCACCGGCGGGACTGCGAACACTGAAGCTTTCTTT.

The chain links TRBV20-1 to TRBJ1-1; D gene uncertain. This CDR3 comprises 11 residues. The V and J ends lost 5 bases and 8 bases respectively, with 12 bases between them. Germline CDR1 is DFQATT and CDR2 is SNEGSKA (reference sequence). CDR3 in amino acids: CSAPPQIEAFF. The DNA for the CDR3 is TGCAGTGCTCCCCCCCAGATCGAAGCTTTCTTT.

The V call is TRBV19, the J call TRBJ2-1, with TRBD1 matching over 9 bases. Germline V gives CDR1 LNHDA, CDR2 SQIVND (reference sequence). V trimming: 5 bases; J trimming: 4 bases; junction bases outside the gene matches: 9. The CDR3 length is 16 residues. CDR3 residues: CASSGGRDRVYNEQFF. CDR3 bases: TGTGCCAGTAGTGGCGGCCGGGACAGGGTTTACAATGAGCAGTTCTTC.

The genes are TRBV6-2 or TRBV6-3 and TRBJ2-7; tentative D call: TRBD2 (6 bases). This CDR3 comprises 14 residues. Trimming removed 4 bases at V and 2 bases at J, with 12 bases between. CDR1 and CDR2 (germline): MNHEY, SVGEGT. CDR3 in amino acids: CASSFAGFTYEQYF. As DNA, the CDR3 is TGTGCCAGCAGTTTTGCGGGGTTCACCTACGAGCAGTACTTC.

The chain joins TRBV7-3 to TRBJ2-2; a possible D gene is TRBD1 (6 bases). Looked up from germline, CDR1 is SGHTA and CDR2 is FQGTGA. The CDR3 length is 15 residues. Deletions cut 5 bases from V and 0 bases from J, with 10 bases between. The CDR3 region has the DNA TGTGCCAGCAGCCGGACAGCTGCGAACACCGGGGAGCTGTTTTTT. Translated, it gives CASSRTAANTGELFF.